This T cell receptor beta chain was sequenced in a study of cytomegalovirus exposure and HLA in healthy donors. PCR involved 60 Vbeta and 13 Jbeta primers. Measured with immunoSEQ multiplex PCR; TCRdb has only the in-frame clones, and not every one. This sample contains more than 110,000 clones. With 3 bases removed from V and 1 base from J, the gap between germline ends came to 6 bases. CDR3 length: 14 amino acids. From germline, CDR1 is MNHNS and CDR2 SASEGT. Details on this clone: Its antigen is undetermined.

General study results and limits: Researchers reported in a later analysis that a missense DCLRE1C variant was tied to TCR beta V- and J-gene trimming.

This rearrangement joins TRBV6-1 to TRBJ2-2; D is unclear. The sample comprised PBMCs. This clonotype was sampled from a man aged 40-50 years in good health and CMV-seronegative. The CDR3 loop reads CASSEGLNTGELFF. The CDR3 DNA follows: TGTGCCAGCAGTGAGGGCTTGAACACCGGGGAGCTGTTTTTT.